This is a list of T cell receptor beta chains from one sample in a study of cytomegalovirus exposure and HLA in healthy donors. TCRdb's table, derived via immunoSEQ multiplex PCR, lists solely in-frame clones and lacks some. The repertoire shows some 130,000 clones; the top ten hold roughly 1.7%. Material: PBMCs. These receptors were obtained from a man between 18 and 35 years old in good health and CMV-seronegative. The conserved cysteine and the conserved F or W are not part of the CDR3 here. Each record gives: clone size, J gene, V gene, CDR3 protein. Not all rows give a size; the values are once, few, many and, for expanded clones, a class.

>-|TRBJ1-4|TRBV19
ASRYQGAARNNEKLF
>-|TRBJ2-3|TRBV4-2
ASWTGGGTDTQY
>-|TRBJ2-7|TRBV29-1
SVVRIVGTESSYEQY
>-|TRBJ1-1|TRBV29-1
SVEGGQGVNTEAF
>-|TRBJ1-1|TRBV28
ASSPSGNTEAF
>-|TRBJ1-2|TRBV19
ASSISVYGYT
>-|TRBJ2-5|TRBV27
ASSLSGTGVREQY
>-|TRBJ2-1|TRBV10-1
ASRLGGRTYNEQF
>-|TRBJ1-2|TRBV7-2
ASSSGGYT
>-|TRBJ2-3|TRBV5-1
ASISVPDTDTQY
>-|TRBJ2-7|TRBV6-6
ASSSDSLTYEQY
>-|TRBJ1-1|TRBV10-3
AISESGRGEAF
>-|TRBJ1-2|TRBV6-5
ASSSDRAGYT
>-|TRBJ1-1|TRBV6-5
ASSYGWSYPFEAF
>-|TRBJ2-2|TRBV29-1
SVEFGRGGFGELF
>-|TRBJ1-5|TRBV4-3
ASSQDRGGSNQPQH
>-|TRBJ2-1|TRBV5-1
ASSLRQPGGNEQF
>-|TRBJ1-1|TRBV2
ASSDTGWGQEAF
>-|TRBJ1-2|TRBV11-2
ASSLRGRDGYT
>-|TRBJ2-1|TRBV28
ATQTQEQF
>-|TRBJ1-5|TRBV7-9
ASSFTVNQPQH
>-|TRBJ2-3|TRBV10-3
AISSGQALKDTQY
>medium-sized|TRBJ2-5|TRBV19
ASSRRGGRETQY
>-|TRBJ2-7|TRBV7-2
ASSLIAQTYEQY
>-|TRBJ2-3|TRBV7-3
ASSLGLAGSGDTQY
>-|TRBJ1-4|TRBV27
ASREGGSGEKLF
>-|TRBJ1-1|TRBV7-2
ASSPGRTEAF
>-|TRBJ1-2|TRBV19
ASSTQGAHGYT
>-|TRBJ2-5|TRBV9
ASSVGLQGQETQY
>-|TRBJ1-6|TRBV5-6
ASSWDTERSLLH
>-|TRBJ2-3|TRBV7-9
ASSFRPVAGGGIADTQY
>-|TRBJ2-5|TRBV5-1
ASSFGLAGGPGETQY
>-|TRBJ2-7|TRBV5-1
ASGELPGQGYEQY
>-|TRBJ2-1|TRBV7-8
ASSSQGTSGRYNEQF
>-|TRBJ1-5|TRBV28
ASSLPVPGTGTNQPQH
>-|TRBJ1-2|TRBV28
ASSEDRGYYGYT
>-|TRBJ2-7|TRBV7-2
ASSLTRFYEQY
>-|TRBJ2-2|TRBV7-6
ASTPLKKVELF
>-|TRBJ1-1|TRBV28
ASSSGTANTEAF
>-|TRBJ2-5|TRBV5-4
ASSRANGAAQETQY
>-|TRBJ2-3|TRBV6-5
ASSYSRGTDTQY